A selection of T cell receptor beta chains follows, all from one sample in a study of blood T cell repertoires in COVID-19. TCRdb's copy holds only in-frame clones and misses some; the assay was immunoSEQ multiplex PCR. Of about 160,000 clones listed, approximately 79% are singletons. The sequenced sample was peripheral blood. Receptors originate from a woman aged 35 to 49 with COVID-19, enrolled during active disease. CDR3s include the opening cysteine and the closing phenylalanine or tryptophan. The order of the fields is CDR3 protein, CDR3 DNA, D gene, V gene, J gene, clone size. A D gene is named only where the DNA matches it firmly. Size is stated for part of the rows, as once, few or many counts, or as a class when the clone is expanded.

CASSSGQGDYEQYF	TGCGCCAGCAGCTCGGGACAGGGCGACTACGAGCAGTACTTC	TRBD1	TRBV5-1	TRBJ2-7	.
CASSDKGAGANYGYTF	TGTGCCAGCAGTGATAAGGGGGCCGGGGCTAACTATGGCTACACCTTC	TRBD1	TRBV2	TRBJ1-2	.
CASSQPGTSGYNEQFF	TGTGCCAGCAGCCAACCAGGGACTAGCGGATACAATGAGCAGTTCTTC	TRBD2	TRBV14	TRBJ2-1	.
CASSRGAGSYEQYF	TGTGCCAGCAGCCGCGGTGCAGGGTCCTACGAGCAGTACTTC	.	TRBV7-6	TRBJ2-7	.
CASSIRGTNEKLFF	TGTGCCAGCAGCATCAGGGGCACTAATGAAAAACTGTTTTTT	.	TRBV3-1/TRBV3-2	TRBJ1-4	.
CASRVGLPGETQYF	TGTGCCAGCAGGGTGGGACTCCCCGGGGAGACCCAGTACTTC	.	TRBV2	TRBJ2-5	.
CASSQDRSAGYGYTF	TGTGCCAGCAGCCAAGATAGAAGTGCAGGCTATGGCTACACCTTC	.	TRBV4-2	TRBJ1-2	.
CASSLEGRGQPQHF	TGTGCCAGCAGCTTGGAAGGGAGGGGACAGCCCCAGCATTTT	.	TRBV5-8	TRBJ1-5	.
CASTRGLNQPQHF	TGTGCCAGCACGCGGGGCCTCAATCAGCCCCAGCATTTT	.	TRBV2	TRBJ1-5	.
CASSWGGTQPQHF	TGTGCCAGCAGTTGGGGGGGAACTCAGCCCCAGCATTTT	.	TRBV28	TRBJ1-5	.
CSATRGLEAFF	TGCAGTGCTACCCGAGGGCTTGAAGCTTTCTTT	.	TRBV20-1	TRBJ1-1	.
CASRAVGGLAGEQYF	TGTGCCTCCAGGGCAGTGGGAGGACTAGCGGGCGAGCAGTACTTC	TRBD2	TRBV6-5	TRBJ2-7	once
CASSFQQNYGYTF	TGTGCCAGCAGTTTCCAACAGAACTATGGCTACACCTTC	.	TRBV12-3/TRBV12-4	TRBJ1-2	once
CASSKGLAGGRDYEQYF	TGTGCCAGCAGCAAAGGACTAGCGGGAGGGCGCGACTACGAGCAGTACTTC	TRBD2	TRBV27	TRBJ2-7	.
CASSSQGTTEAFF	TGTGCCAGCAGCTCTCAGGGGACCACTGAAGCTTTCTTT	.	TRBV7-9	TRBJ1-1	.
CASSSYRGMSTEAFF	TGTGCCAGCTCTAGCTACAGGGGGATGAGCACTGAAGCTTTCTTT	TRBD1	TRBV6-5	TRBJ1-1	.
CASSLGRGLANYGYTF	TGTGCCAGCAGCTTGGGAAGGGGGCTGGCAAACTATGGCTACACCTTC	TRBD1	TRBV5-4	TRBJ1-2	.